The 23 T cell receptor beta chains listed next were all sequenced from one sample in a study of technical replicates of blood from a few donors. Using immunoSEQ multiplex PCR, the repertoire was profiled, and TCRdb retains in-frame clones only, with some absent. The table has approximately 81,000 clones, 81% seen once. Sequenced sample: PBMCs. These receptors were obtained from a human donor in good health. Some clones in this sample may be carry-over from other donors' samples.

This clone was seen a few times. This chain uses TRBV7-9 with TRBJ1-5; 7 bases match TRBD1. The V and J ends lost 2 bases and 4 bases, in that order; junction bases with no gene match: 8. The CDR3 runs to 16 residues. Germline values: CDR1 SEHNR, CDR2 FQNEAQ (reference sequence). The CDR3 sequence is CASSLSLSGGNQPQHF. In DNA form, the CDR3 reads TGTGCCAGCAGCTTAAGTCTCTCAGGGGGGAATCAGCCCCAGCATTTT.

There are a few counts of this clone. The rearrangement links TRBV13 to TRBJ2-3, with a tentative D call TRBD1 (5 bases). This CDR3 spans 14 amino acids. Germline values: CDR1 PRHDT, CDR2 FYEKMQ (reference sequence). V was trimmed by 1 base and J by 2 bases, leaving 7 bases between them. The CDR3 protein is CASSLEGSTDTQYF. CDR3 coding DNA: TGTGCCAGCAGCTTAGAGGGGTCCACAGATACGCAGTATTTT.

V gene TRBV15 combines with J gene TRBJ2-1, with D perhaps TRBD2 (7 bases). V was pared by 1 base and J by 4 bases, with 14 bases between. CDR3 length: 16 amino acids. The V gene's germline CDR1 is LNHNV and CDR2 YYDKDF (reference sequence). CDR3: CATSRGLGGRYNEQFF. In nucleotides, the CDR3 is TGTGCCACCAGCAGAGGTTTGGGGGGGCGGTACAATGAGCAGTTCTTC.

V gene TRBV7-2 combines with J gene TRBJ2-1, with a tentative D call TRBD2 (7 bases). The CDR3 consists of 15 residues. Trimming cost V 2 bases and J 8 bases, with 16 bases left between them. Germline V gene data show CDR1 as SGHTA and CDR2 as FQGNSA. The CDR3 DNA sequence: TGTGCCAGCAGCTTATCGTTTGGCGGGGGCTATGAGCAGTTCTTC. Translated: CASSLSFGGGYEQFF.

V is TRBV30 and J is TRBJ2-5, with TRBD1 identical over 7 bases. V lost 3 bases and J lost 3; bases outside the gene matches: 7. Germline V gene sequence: CDR1 GTSNPN, CDR2 SVGIG (reference sequence). The CDR3 loop spans 14 amino acids. CDR3 sequence reads: CAWRTGTAKETQYF. CDR3 bases: TGTGCCTGGAGAACCGGGACAGCAAAAGAGACCCAGTACTTC.

The rearrangement uses TRBV9 and TRBJ2-7; TRBD1 matches at 8 bases. Germline trimming cut 0 bases from V and 4 bases from J; bases unmatched to any gene: 6. The CDR3 runs to 15 residues. Germline CDR1 SGDLS, CDR2 YYNGEE. CDR3 protein: CASSVAQGAAYEQYF. The CDR3 DNA is TGTGCCAGCAGCGTAGCTCAGGGGGCTGCGTACGAGCAGTACTTC. Supplemented by reference TRBV9 and TRBJ2-7, the full variable domain reads DSGVTQTPKHLITATGQRVTLRCSPRSGDLSVYWYQQSLDQGLQFLIQYYNGEERAKGNILERFSAQQFPDLHSELNLSSLELGDSALYFCASSVAQGAAYEQYFGPGTRLTVT.

This sequence joins TRBV14 and TRBJ1-4, with D hard to call. CDR1 is SGHDN and CDR2 is FVKESK in the germline V gene. The CDR3 runs 16 residues. V was cut by 0 bases and J by 8 bases, with 16 bases left in between. CDR3 region: CASSQDRSGLGEKLFF. CDR3 sequence (DNA): TGTGCCAGCAGCCAAGATCGGAGCGGGTTGGGGGAAAAACTGTTTTTT. Supplemented by reference TRBV14 and TRBJ1-4, the full variable domain reads EAGVTQFPSHSVIEKGQTVTLRCDPISGHDNLYWYRRVMGKEIKFLLHFVKESKQDESGMPNNRFLAERTGGTYSTLKVQPAELEDSGVYFCASSQDRSGLGEKLFFGSGTQLSVL.

J is TRBJ1-2 and V is TRBV9, with 9 bases lining up with TRBD1. Trimming cost V 0 bases and J 7 bases; bases outside gene matches: 4. Germline-derived CDR1 and CDR2 are SGDLS and YYNGEE. The CDR3 covers 14 residues. CDR3 DNA: TGTGCCAGCAGCGTAGGGACAGGGGACTCTGGCTACACCTTC. Protein sequence: CASSVGTGDSGYTF.

The rearrangement links TRBV13 to TRBJ2-4; 9 bases match TRBD1. V shed 3 bases and J 3 bases; nucleotides not matched to a gene: 6. The CDR3 runs 16 residues. Germline assignment: CDR1 PRHDT and CDR2 FYEKMQ (reference sequence). This CDR3 is CASSFWTGVGKNIQYF. The CDR3 DNA is TGTGCCAGCAGCTTTTGGACAGGGGTGGGCAAAAACATTCAGTACTTC.

A remark on this clone: Other DNA sequences in the sample encode the same CDR3. The chain combines TRBV4-1 with TRBJ2-5; 7 bases align to TRBD1. The CDR3 length is 13 residues. Germline CDR1 reads MGHRA; CDR2 reads YSYEKL. V trimming: 3 bases; J trimming: 8 bases; junction bases outside the gene matches: 6. The CDR3: CASSHQGTETQYF. CDR3 nucleotide sequence: TGCGCCAGCAGCCACCAGGGGACAGAAACCCAGTACTTC.

This clone was seen a handful of times. Here the CDR3 DNA reads TGTGCCAGTAGTACGATCGGGAGGGCGGTTAACAATGAGCAGTTCTTC. It is translated as CASSTIGRAVNNEQFF. This chain connects TRBV19 to TRBJ2-1; TRBD2 matches 8 bases. Germline CDR1 is LNHDA and CDR2 is SQIVND (reference sequence). V was pared by 4 bases and J by 5 bases, with 10 bases of the junction left unmatched. The CDR3 length is 16 residues.

The chain links TRBV7-9 to TRBJ2-6, with D possibly being TRBD1 (6 bases). The CDR3 runs 15 residues. Germline lookup yields CDR1 SEHNR and CDR2 FQNEAQ (reference sequence). Trimming took 1 base from V and 4 from J, leaving 8 bases between them. Written as DNA, the CDR3 is TGTGCCAGCAGCTTAGGTGGGACAGGGGCCAACGTCCTGACTTTC. It is translated as CASSLGGTGANVLTF.

V is TRBV7-2 and J is TRBJ2-7; D is possibly TRBD2 (5 bases). CDR3 length: 13 amino acids. CDR1 is SGHTA, CDR2 FQGNSA, per germline. The V end lost 5 bases, the J end lost 7 bases, and 15 bases lay between the germline ends. The CDR3, as DNA: TGTGCCAGCAGCCCCGGAACTCGGAGGGAGCAGTACTTC. Translated: CASSPGTRREQYF. The full variable domain, in which reference TRBV7-2 and TRBJ2-7 provide the parts outside the CDR3, is GAGVSQSPSNKVTEKGKDVELRCDPISGHTALYWYRQSLGQGLEFLIYFQGNSAPDKSGLPSDRFSAERTGGSVSTLTIQRTQQEDSAVYLCASSPGTRREQYFGPGTRLTVT.

This clone occurred a few times. The chain couples TRBV19 to TRBJ1-5; D is perhaps TRBD1 (5 bases). Trimming stripped 7 bases from V and 0 bases from J, with 13 bases between. Per the germline V gene, CDR1 is LNHDA and CDR2 is SQIVND (reference sequence). CDR3 length: 15 residues. The CDR3 DNA reads as TGTGCCAGTACAACGGGGGGGTATAGCAATCAGCCCCAGCATTTT. As protein: CASTTGGYSNQPQHF.

The chain carries TRBV27 and TRBJ2-7, with 7 positions matching TRBD2. V was clipped by 0 bases and J by 3 bases; unmatched bases: 5. There are 15 residues in the CDR3. Germline values: CDR1 MNHEY, CDR2 SMNVEV (reference sequence). The chain's CDR3 is CASSLSAGGSYEQYF. The CDR3 coding sequence is TGTGCCAGCAGTTTATCCGCTGGCGGGAGCTACGAGCAGTACTTC.

Only one count was recorded for this clone. This chain connects TRBV7-9 to TRBJ1-2; TRBD1 is a possible D gene (5 bases). V lost 5 bases to trimming and J lost 10 bases, with 14 bases between them. The CDR3 loop spans 12 amino acids. Germline CDR1 SEHNR, CDR2 FQNEAQ (reference sequence). The CDR3 sequence is CASSVGLELYTF. CDR3 DNA: TGTGCCAGCAGCGTGGGACTTGAACTCTACACCTTC.

The genes are TRBV28 and TRBJ2-3; a weak D match, TRBD1 (6 bases). In germline, CDR1 is MDHEN, CDR2 SYDVKM. This CDR3 comprises 17 residues. V lost 2 bases, J lost 3 bases, and 18 bases lay in between. This chain's CDR3 is CASSLRDIRQGTDTQYF. As DNA, the CDR3 is TGTGCCAGCAGTTTAAGGGACATCCGACAAGGTACAGATACGCAGTATTTT.

The chain links TRBV7-2 to TRBJ2-1; 8 bases agree with TRBD2. This CDR3 comprises 17 residues. V gave up 5 bases and J gave up 7 bases; unmatched junction bases: 16. Germline V lookup: CDR1 SGHTA, CDR2 FQGNSA. As DNA, the CDR3 is TGTGCCAGCAGCCGGACCGGAAGGGTAGCGGGAAGGAATGAGCAGTTCTTC. Translation gives CASSRTGRVAGRNEQFF. Looking up the rest from reference TRBV7-2 and TRBJ2-1 gives the full variable domain: GAGVSQSPSNKVTEKGKDVELRCDPISGHTALYWYRQSLGQGLEFLIYFQGNSAPDKSGLPSDRFSAERTGGSVSTLTIQRTQQEDSAVYLCASSRTGRVAGRNEQFFGPGTRLTVL.

The chain uses TRBV27 and TRBJ2-7; 7 bases agree with TRBD2. CDR1 is MNHEY and CDR2 is SMNVEV in the germline V gene (reference sequence). After removal of 10 bases from V and 0 bases from J, the junction contained 15 bases not matched to a gene. CDR3 size: 16 residues. CDR3 DNA sequence: TGTGCCACCTCCTCCTACTTCGGCGGGAGCTCCTACGAGCAGTACTTC. It encodes CATSSYFGGSSYEQYF.

This clone was counted a few times. The chain employs TRBV19 and TRBJ1-1; D gene uncertain. The CDR3 is made up of 13 amino acids. Per germline, CDR1 LNHDA and CDR2 SQIVND (reference sequence). The ends were cut back, 5 bases at V and 1 base at J, with 8 bases in the middle. The CDR3 coding sequence is TGTGCCAGTAGTGTGGCCCAGAACACTGAAGCTTTCTTT. It is translated as CASSVAQNTEAFF.

The chain uses TRBV29-1 and TRBJ1-2; no firm D call. Germline V gene sequence: CDR1 SQVTM, CDR2 ANQGSEA. Between the trimmed V and J ends, which lost 3 bases and 10 bases, there was a span of 15 bases. The CDR3 covers 12 residues. CDR3 coding DNA: TGCAGCGTTGAGTTTTTTGGCGGTTACTACACCTTC. Translation gives CSVEFFGGYYTF.

This chain uses TRBV19 with TRBJ2-1, with 11 bases aligning to TRBD2. Per the germline V gene, CDR1 is LNHDA and CDR2 is SQIVND (reference sequence). Losses at the gene ends were 5 bases for V and 9 bases for J; bases not matched to a gene: 6. The CDR3 has 14 amino acids. The CDR3, as DNA: TGTGCCAGTAGTCTAGCGGGAGGAGGCCCTGAGCAGTTCTTC. Residues: CASSLAGGGPEQFF.

The V and J genes are TRBV29-1 and TRBJ1-2; a weak D match, TRBD1 (5 bases). V dropped 4 bases and J dropped 8 bases, with 11 bases sitting between them. Germline V gives CDR1 SQVTM, CDR2 ANQGSEA. The CDR3 length is 11 residues. CDR3 nucleotide sequence: TGCAGCGTTGTAAGGGGCCAGGGCTACACCTTC. Encoded protein: CSVVRGQGYTF. The variable domain in full, with the rest retrieved from reference TRBV29-1 and TRBJ1-2, is SAVISQKPSRDICQRGTSLTIQCQVDSQVTMMFWYRQQPGQSLTLIATANQGSEATYESGFVIDKFPISRPNLTFSTLTVSNMSPEDSSIYLCSVVRGQGYTFGSGTRLTVV.